Sequencing of this TCR beta chain was carried out in a study of cytomegalovirus exposure and HLA in healthy donors. V lost 3 bases, J lost 2 bases, and 10 bases stayed unmatched. CDR1 and CDR2 from the germline V gene are MNHEY and SMNVEV (reference sequence). CDR3 length: 17 amino acids. Primers: 60 Vbeta forward and 13 Jbeta reverse. Libraries were prepared by immunoSEQ multiplex PCR; TCRdb keeps only in-frame clonotypes and omits some of them. The sample contains around 130,000 clones, about 74% of which appear only once. The count of this clone is one. Its antigen is not identified. General observations from the study: The CMV antigen specificity of a few CMV-associated chains was confirmed through in vitro analysis. Sequences of the TCR beta chain were said to predict the HLA-A and HLA-B alleles of most subjects accurately.

The specimen sequenced was PBMCs. The sequence derives from a woman aged 45-65 years in good health and CMV-seropositive. This chain uses TRBV27 with TRBJ1-5, with TRBD1 matching over 7 bases. CDR3 protein: CASSFIAPTGRNQPQHF. CDR3 sequence (DNA): TGTGCCAGCAGTTTTATCGCTCCGACAGGGCGCAATCAGCCCCAGCATTTT.